One T cell receptor (beta chain) is described in this entry. RNA transcripts provided the source from which TCR beta CDR3 regions were amplified. A first-round RT-PCR of the TCR CDR3 used the HTBI primer set. TCRdb used MiXCR to reprocess the multiplex PCR reads, holding one entry per CDR3 protein. The sample records fewer than 650,000 distinct CDR3 sequences, around 13% being singletons. This sample stems from a study of T cells in Graves' hyperthyroidism and ophthalmopathy. Germline V CDR1 and CDR2: SEHNR, FQNEAQ (reference sequence). Losses at the gene ends were 5 bases for V and 7 bases for J; bases not matched to a gene: 7. This CDR3 contains 14 residues.

What was sequenced was blood. The TCR originated in a woman in her forties with Graves' hyperthyroidism. V gene TRBV7-9 combines with J gene TRBJ1-5, with 8 bases aligning to TRBD1. The CDR3 here is CASSGGQGQQPQHF. Here the CDR3 DNA reads TGTGCCAGCAGCGGCGGACAGGGCCAACAGCCCCAGCATTTT.